This TCR beta chain originates from a study of T cell responses to AZD1222 COVID-19 vaccine. Overall study findings and caveats: Sampling captured repertoires only after the peak T cell response. Spike-specific TCRs gained breadth and depth after people received two AZD1222 doses.

This clone appeared a single time. Its target is unknown. The germline CDR1 and CDR2 sequences are WSHSY and SAAADI. The CDR3 contains 11 residues. V lost 5 bases to trimming and J lost 4 bases, with 3 bases between them. Assay: immunoSEQ multiplex PCR; the TCRdb copy retains only in-frame clones and omits some. The sample has 150,000 or so clones, 80% to 90% seen once; the top ten hold roughly 7.3%. The genes are TRBV10-2 and TRBJ2-1; the D is unclear. The source material was peripheral blood, sampled on day 0 of AZD1222 vaccination. The receptor was isolated from an adult in good health. This chain's CDR3 is CASSKYNEQFF. CDR3 in DNA: TGCGCCAGCAGTAAGTACAATGAGCAGTTCTTC.